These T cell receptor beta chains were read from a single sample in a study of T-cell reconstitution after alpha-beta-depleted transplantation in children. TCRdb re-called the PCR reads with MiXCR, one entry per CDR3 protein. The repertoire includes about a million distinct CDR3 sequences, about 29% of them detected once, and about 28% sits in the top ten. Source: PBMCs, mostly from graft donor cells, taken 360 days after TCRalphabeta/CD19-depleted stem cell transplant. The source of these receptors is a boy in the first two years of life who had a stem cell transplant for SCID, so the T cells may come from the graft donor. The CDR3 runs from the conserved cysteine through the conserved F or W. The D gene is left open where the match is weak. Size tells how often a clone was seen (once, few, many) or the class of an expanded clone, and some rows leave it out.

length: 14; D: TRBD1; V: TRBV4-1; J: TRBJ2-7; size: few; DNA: TGCGCCAGCAGCCCGCGGACAGGGGACTACGAGCAGTACTTC; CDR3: CASSPRTGDYEQYF
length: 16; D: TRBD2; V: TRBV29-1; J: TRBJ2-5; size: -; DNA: TGCAGCGTGCTGCCGGGGAGGGCCGTACGAAAAGAGACCCAGTACTTC; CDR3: CSVLPGRAVRKETQYF
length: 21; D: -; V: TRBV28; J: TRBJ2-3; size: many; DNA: TGTGCCAGCAGTTTTTCCCCATTAACCTCTTACCTCCGCTCTAGCACAGATACGCAGTATTTT; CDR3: CASSFSPLTSYLRSSTDTQYF
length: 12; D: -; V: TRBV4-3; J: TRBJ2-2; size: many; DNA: TGCGCCAGCAGCCAAGAAGACGGGGAGCTGTTTTTT; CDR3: CASSQEDGELFF
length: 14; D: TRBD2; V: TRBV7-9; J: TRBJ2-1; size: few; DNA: TGTGCCAGCGGAACTAGCGGGGGCTACAATGAGCAGTTCTTC; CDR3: CASGTSGGYNEQFF
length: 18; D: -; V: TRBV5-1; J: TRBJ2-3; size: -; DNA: TGCGCCAGCAGCTTTCCGGGGGACGCTATGCTTAGCACAGATACGCAGTATTTT; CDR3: CASSFPGDAMLSTDTQYF
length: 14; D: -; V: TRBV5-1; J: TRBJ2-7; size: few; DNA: TGCGCCAGCAGCTTTAGCCCTTTTACCTACGAGCAGTACTTC; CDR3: CASSFSPFTYEQYF
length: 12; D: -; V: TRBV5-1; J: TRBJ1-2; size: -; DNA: TGCGCCAGCAGCCCGGCAGGGTTAGGCTACACCTTC; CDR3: CASSPAGLGYTF
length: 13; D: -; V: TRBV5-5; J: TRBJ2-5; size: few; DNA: TGTGCCAGCAGCTCCCGGGTCGAAGCGACCCAGTACTTC; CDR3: CASSSRVEATQYF
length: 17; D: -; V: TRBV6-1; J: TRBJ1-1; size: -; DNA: TGTGCCAGCAAGGCGGGGGTCTTTATGGCAAAGAACACTGAAGCTTTCTTT; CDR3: CASKAGVFMAKNTEAFF
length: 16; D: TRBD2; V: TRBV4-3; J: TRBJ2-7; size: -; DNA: TGCGCCAGCAGCCAAGGGATCGGGACTAGCGTCTACGAGCAGTACTTC; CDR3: CASSQGIGTSVYEQYF
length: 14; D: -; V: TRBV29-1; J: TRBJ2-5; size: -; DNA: TGCAGCGTTGAAGGACCCCCCCTCAAGTGGACCCAGTACTTC; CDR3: CSVEGPPLKWTQYF
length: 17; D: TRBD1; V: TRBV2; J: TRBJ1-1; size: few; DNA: TGTGCCAGCAGCGATTGGTCCCCCACAGGGGAGAACACTGAAGCTTTCTTT; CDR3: CASSDWSPTGENTEAFF
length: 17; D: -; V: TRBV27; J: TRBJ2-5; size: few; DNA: TGTGCCAGCAGCCGGCTAACAGGGCAAGGGTCCAAAGAGACCCAGTACTTC; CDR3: CASSRLTGQGSKETQYF
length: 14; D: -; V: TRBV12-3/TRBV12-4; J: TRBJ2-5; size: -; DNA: TGTGCCAGCAGTTTTCTGGACTTGGTTGGGACCCAGTACTTC; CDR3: CASSFLDLVGTQYF
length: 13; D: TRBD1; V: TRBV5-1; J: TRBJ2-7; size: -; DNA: TGCGCCAGCTCGGACAGGGGGCTCGACGAGCAGTACTTC; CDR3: CASSDRGLDEQYF
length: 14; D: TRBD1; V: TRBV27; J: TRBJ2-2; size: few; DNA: TGTGCCAGCAGGGGACAGGGGTCAACCGGGGAGCTGTTTTTT; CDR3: CASRGQGSTGELFF
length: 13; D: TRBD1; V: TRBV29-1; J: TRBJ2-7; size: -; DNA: TGCAGCGTTGATGGACAGGGTCCCTACGAGCAGTACTTC; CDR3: CSVDGQGPYEQYF
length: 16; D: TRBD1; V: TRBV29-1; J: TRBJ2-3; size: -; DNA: TGCAGCGTTGAAGAATTAGGGGGCCGACGCACAGATACGCAGTATTTT; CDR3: CSVEELGGRRTDTQYF
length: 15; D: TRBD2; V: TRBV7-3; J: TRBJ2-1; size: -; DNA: TGTGCCAGCAGCCAGCGGGGGCCCTCCTACAATGAGCAGTTCTTC; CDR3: CASSQRGPSYNEQFF
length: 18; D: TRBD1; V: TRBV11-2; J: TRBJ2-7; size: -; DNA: TGTGCCAGCAGCCTACGGGACAGGGACGGGGGAGCCGCCTACGAGCAGTACTTC; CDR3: CASSLRDRDGGAAYEQYF
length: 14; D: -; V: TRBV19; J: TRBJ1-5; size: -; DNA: TGTGCCAGTAGTATCCGGGACAACTTCCAGCCCCAGCATTTT; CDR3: CASSIRDNFQPQHF
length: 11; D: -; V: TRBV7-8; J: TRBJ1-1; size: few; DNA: TGTGCCAGCAGCTTATGGAGTGAAGCTTTCTTT; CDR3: CASSLWSEAFF
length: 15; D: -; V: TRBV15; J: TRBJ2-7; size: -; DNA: TGTGCCACCAGCAGAGATCGGGCAGCTACCTACGAGCAGTACTTC; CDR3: CATSRDRAATYEQYF
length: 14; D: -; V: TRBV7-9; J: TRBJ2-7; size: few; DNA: TGTGCCAGCAGTTATGTGGACAGATCCTACGAGCAGTACTTC; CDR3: CASSYVDRSYEQYF
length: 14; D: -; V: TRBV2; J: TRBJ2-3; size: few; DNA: TGTGCCAGCCCGAATGGAGTTTATCCAGATACGCAGTATTTT; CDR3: CASPNGVYPDTQYF
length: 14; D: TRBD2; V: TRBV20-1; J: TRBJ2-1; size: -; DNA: TGCAGTGCTAGTAGCGTAGCGGGGCTCTATGAGCAGTTCTTC; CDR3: CSASSVAGLYEQFF
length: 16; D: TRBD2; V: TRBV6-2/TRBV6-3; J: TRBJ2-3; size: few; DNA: TGTGCCAGCAGTTACCGCGCGGGGGGGGCCACAGATACGCAGTATTTT; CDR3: CASSYRAGGATDTQYF
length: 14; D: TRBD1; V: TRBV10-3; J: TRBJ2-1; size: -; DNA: TGTGCCATCAGTGAGTCAACAGGGGGCGGACCGCAGTTCTTC; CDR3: CAISESTGGGPQFF
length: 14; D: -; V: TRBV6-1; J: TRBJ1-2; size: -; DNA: TGTGCCAGCAGAGCACAGGGAATCGTCTATGGCTACACCTTC; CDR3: CASRAQGIVYGYTF
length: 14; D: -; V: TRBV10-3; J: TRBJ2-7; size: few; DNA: TGTGCCATCAGTGGTGGCGGTAGCTCCTACGAGCAGTACTTC; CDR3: CAISGGGSSYEQYF
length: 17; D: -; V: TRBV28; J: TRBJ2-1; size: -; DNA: TGTGCCAGCAGTTTCGCACCCGGGGAGAATTCCTACAATGAGCAGTTCTTC; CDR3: CASSFAPGENSYNEQFF
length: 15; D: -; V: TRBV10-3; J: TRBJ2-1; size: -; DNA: TGTGCCATCAGTGAGGAGGGGGGGCCCGGCAATGAGCAGTTCTTC; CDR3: CAISEEGGPGNEQFF
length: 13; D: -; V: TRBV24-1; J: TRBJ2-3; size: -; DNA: TGTGCCACCAGTGATTCGAACACAGATACGCAGTATTTT; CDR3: CATSDSNTDTQYF
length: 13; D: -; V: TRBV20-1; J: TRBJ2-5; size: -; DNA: TGCAGTGCTAGAGATCTTTACGCGGAGGCCCAGTACTTC; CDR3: CSARDLYAEAQYF
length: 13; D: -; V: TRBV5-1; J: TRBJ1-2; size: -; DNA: TGCGCCAGCAGCTCGTCCTCGGGCGGTGGCTACACCTTC; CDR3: CASSSSSGGGYTF
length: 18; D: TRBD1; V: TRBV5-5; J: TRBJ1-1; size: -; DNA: TGTGCCAGCAGCACGACAGGGAGCCCCTACTACATGAACACTGAAGCTTTCTTT; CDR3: CASSTTGSPYYMNTEAFF
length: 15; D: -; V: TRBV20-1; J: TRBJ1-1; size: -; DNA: TGCAGTGCTAGGGACGTGGACGGTAAGAACACTGAAGCTTTCTTT; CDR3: CSARDVDGKNTEAFF
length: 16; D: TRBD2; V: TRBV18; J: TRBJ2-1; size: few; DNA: TGTGCCAGCTCACCCAAAAGCGGGGGGATCTACAATGAGCAGTTCTTC; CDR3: CASSPKSGGIYNEQFF
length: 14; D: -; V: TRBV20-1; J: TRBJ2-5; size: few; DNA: TGCAGTGCTAGAGGGACCAGGGTAATGTGGACCCAGTACTTC; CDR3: CSARGTRVMWTQYF
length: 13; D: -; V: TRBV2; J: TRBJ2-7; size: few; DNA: TGTGCCAGCAGTGAAGGAAGACAGGTCCCTCTTTACTTC; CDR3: CASSEGRQVPLYF
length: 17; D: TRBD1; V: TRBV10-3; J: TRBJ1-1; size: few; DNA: TGTGCCATCAGTGAGTCGCACCGACAGGGCCGGAGGACTGAAGCTTTCTTT; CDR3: CAISESHRQGRRTEAFF
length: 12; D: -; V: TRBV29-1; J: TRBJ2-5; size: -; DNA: TGCAGCGGTAGACAGGTTCGGGAGACCCAGTACTTC; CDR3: CSGRQVRETQYF
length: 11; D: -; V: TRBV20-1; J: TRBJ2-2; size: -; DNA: TGCAGTGCTAGCACGGGCGGGGAGCTGTTTTTT; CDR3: CSASTGGELFF
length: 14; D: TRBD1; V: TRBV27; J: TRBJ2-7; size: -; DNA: TGTGCCAGCAGTTCAGGGGGTAGCATTTACGAGCAGTACTTC; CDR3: CASSSGGSIYEQYF
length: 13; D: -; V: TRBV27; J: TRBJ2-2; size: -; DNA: TGTGCCAGCTCTCGAGAAACTCTCGGGGAGCTGTTTTTT; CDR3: CASSRETLGELFF
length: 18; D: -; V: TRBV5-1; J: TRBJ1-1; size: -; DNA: TGCGCCAGCAGCTTATATCGGGGATGGGGCCTTGGGAACACTGAAGCTTTCTTT; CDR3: CASSLYRGWGLGNTEAFF
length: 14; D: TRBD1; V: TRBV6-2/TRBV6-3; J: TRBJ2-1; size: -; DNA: TGTGCCAGCAGTAGACAGGGAGCCTACAATGAGCAGTTCTTC; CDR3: CASSRQGAYNEQFF
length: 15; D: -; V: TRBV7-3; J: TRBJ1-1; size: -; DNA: TGTGCCAGCAGCTTAACTAGGGGAATGAACACTGAAGCTTTCTTT; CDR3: CASSLTRGMNTEAFF
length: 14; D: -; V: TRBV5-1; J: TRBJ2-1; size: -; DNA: TGCGCCAGCAGCCCACAAGTCCCCGACAATGAGCAGTTCTTC; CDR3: CASSPQVPDNEQFF
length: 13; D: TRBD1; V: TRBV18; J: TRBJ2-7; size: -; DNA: TGTGCCAGCTCCCGGGACAGGGAATACGAGCAGTACTTC; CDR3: CASSRDREYEQYF
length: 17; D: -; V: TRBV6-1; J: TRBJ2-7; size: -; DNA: TGTGCCAGCAGTCCCTCAGCTGGACTGTCGAGCTCCTACGAGCAGTACTTC; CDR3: CASSPSAGLSSSYEQYF
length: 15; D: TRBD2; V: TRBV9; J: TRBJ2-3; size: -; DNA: TGTGCCAGCAGCGCCCAGCGGGGGGGCACAGATACGCAGTATTTT; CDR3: CASSAQRGGTDTQYF
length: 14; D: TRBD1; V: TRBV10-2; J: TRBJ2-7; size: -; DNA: TGCGCCACCTTTGATGCAGGGGGCTCCTACGAGCAGTACTTC; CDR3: CATFDAGGSYEQYF
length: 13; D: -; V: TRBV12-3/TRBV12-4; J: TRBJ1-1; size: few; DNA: TGTGCCAGCAGTTTCCTCCCTGGGACTGAAGCTTTCTTT; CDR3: CASSFLPGTEAFF